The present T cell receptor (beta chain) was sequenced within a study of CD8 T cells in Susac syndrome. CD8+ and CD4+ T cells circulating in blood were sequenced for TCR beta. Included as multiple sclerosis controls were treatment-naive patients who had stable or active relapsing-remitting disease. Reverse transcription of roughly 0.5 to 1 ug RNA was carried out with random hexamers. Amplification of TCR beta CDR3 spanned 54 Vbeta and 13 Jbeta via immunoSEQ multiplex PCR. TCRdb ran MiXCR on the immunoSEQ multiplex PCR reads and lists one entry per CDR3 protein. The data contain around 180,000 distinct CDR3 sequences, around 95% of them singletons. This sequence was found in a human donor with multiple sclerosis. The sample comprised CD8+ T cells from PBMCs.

CDR3 residues: CASSQAYEQYF. The CDR3 DNA reads TGTGCCAGCAGCCAGGCCTACGAGCAGTACTTC. The chain links TRBV14 to TRBJ2-7; D gene uncertain. Germline loops: CDR1 SGHDN, CDR2 FVKESK. V lost 3 bases to trimming and J lost 2 bases, with 2 bases between them. This CDR3 is 11 amino acids long.